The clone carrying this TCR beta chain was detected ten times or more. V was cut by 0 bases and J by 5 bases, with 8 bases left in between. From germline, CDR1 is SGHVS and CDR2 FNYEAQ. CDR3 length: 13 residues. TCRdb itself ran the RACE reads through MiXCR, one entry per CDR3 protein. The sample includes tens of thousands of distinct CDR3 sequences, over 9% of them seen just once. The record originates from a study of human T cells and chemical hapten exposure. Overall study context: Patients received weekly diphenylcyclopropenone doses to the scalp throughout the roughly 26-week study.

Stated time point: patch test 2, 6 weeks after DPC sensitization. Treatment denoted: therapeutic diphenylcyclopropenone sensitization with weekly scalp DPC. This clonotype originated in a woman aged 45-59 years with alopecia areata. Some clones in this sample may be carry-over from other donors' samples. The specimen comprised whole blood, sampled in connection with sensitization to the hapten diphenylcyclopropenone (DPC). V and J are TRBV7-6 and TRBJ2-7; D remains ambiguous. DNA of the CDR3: TGTGCCAGCAGCTTAGCGCAAGCACACGAGCAGTACTTC. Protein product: CASSLAQAHEQYF.